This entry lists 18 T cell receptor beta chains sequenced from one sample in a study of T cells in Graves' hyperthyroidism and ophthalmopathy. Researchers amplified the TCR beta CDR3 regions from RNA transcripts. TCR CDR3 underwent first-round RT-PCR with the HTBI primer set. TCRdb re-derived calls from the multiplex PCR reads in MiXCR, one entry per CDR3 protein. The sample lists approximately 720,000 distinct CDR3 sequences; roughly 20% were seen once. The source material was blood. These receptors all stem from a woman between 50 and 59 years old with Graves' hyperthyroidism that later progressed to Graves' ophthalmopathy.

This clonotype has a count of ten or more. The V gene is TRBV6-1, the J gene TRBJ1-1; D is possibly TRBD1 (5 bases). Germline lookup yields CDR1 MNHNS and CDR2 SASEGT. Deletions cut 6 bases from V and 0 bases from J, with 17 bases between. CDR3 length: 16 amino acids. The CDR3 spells CASSPFGGIMNTEAFF. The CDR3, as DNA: TGTGCCAGCAGCCCATTTGGGGGTATCATGAACACTGAAGCTTTCTTT.

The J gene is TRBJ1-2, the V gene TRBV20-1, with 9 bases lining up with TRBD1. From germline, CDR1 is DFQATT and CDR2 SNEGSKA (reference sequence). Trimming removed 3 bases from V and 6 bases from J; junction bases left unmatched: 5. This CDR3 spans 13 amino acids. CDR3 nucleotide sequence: TGCAGTGCTAGCCTGACAGGGGGAAATGGCTACACCTTC. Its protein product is CSASLTGGNGYTF.

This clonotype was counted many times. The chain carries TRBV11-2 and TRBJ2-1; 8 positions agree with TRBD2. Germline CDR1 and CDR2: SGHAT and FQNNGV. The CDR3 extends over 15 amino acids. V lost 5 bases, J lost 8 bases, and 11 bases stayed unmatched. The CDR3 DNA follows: TGTGCCAGCAGCCGGGGACGGCGGGGGGAGGATGAGCAGTTCTTC. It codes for CASSRGRRGEDEQFF.

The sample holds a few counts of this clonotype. The CDR3 sequence is CASSSRVGAEAFF. Written as DNA, the CDR3 is TGTGCCAGCAGCTCGCGAGTGGGGGCTGAAGCTTTCTTT. The chain employs TRBV7-2 and TRBJ1-1; possibly TRBD1 for D (5 bases). Germline V lookup: CDR1 SGHTA, CDR2 FQGNSA. This CDR3 has 13 amino acids. Deletions cut 4 bases from V and 6 bases from J, with 12 bases between.

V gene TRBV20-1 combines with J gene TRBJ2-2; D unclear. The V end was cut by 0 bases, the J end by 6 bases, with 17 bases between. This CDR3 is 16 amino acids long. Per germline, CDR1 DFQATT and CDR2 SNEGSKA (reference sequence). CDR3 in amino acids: CSARDLVGKRPGELFF. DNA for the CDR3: TGCAGTGCTAGAGATCTAGTTGGCAAGAGGCCCGGGGAGCTGTTTTTT.

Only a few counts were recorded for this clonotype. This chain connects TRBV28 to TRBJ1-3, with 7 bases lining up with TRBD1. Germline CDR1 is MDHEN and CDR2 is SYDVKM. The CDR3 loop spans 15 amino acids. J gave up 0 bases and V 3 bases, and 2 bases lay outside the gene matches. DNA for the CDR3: TGTGCCAGCAGTTTCCGGGACAGCTCTGGAAACACCATATATTTT. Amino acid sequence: CASSFRDSSGNTIYF.

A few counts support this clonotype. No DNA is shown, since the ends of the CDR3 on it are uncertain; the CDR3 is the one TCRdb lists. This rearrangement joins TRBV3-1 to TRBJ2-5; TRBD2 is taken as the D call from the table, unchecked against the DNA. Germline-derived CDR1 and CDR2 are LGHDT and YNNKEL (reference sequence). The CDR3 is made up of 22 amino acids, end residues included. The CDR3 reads CASSPRARGLQETQYFQETQYF.

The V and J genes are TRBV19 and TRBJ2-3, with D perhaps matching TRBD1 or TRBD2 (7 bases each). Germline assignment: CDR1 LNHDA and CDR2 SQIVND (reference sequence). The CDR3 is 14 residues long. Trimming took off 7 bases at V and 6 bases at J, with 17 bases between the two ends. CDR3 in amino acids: CASKRAGGDDTQYF. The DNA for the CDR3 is TGTGCCAGTAAGAGGGCAGGGGGGGATGATACGCAGTATTTT.

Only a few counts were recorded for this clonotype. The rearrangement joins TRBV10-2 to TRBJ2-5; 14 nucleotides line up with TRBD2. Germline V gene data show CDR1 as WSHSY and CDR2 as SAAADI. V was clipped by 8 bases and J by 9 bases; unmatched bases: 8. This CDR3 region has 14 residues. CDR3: CASSRLAGGEAQYF. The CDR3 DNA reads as TGCGCCAGCTCGAGACTAGCGGGGGGGGAGGCCCAGTACTTC.

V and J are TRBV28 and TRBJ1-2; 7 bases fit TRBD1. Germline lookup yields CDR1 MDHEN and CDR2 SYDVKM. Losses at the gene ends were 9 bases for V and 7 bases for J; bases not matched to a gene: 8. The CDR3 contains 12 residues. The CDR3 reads CASSDYRGGYTF. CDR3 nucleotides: TGTGCCAGTTCAGATTACAGGGGTGGCTACACCTTC.

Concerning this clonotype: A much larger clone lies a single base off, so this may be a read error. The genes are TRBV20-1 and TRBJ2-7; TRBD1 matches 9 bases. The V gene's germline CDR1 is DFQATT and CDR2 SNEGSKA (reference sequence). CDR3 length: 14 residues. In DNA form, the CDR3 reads TGCAGTGCTAGCAGGGGACAGGGTCCCTACGGGCAGTACTTC. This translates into CSASRGQGPYGQYF.

The CDR3 region is CASSPDWKTQYF. CDR3 nucleotide sequence: TGTGCCAGTAGTCCAGACTGGAAGACCCAGTACTTC. This sequence joins TRBV19 and TRBJ2-5; D gene unclear. V was trimmed by 5 bases and J by 6 bases, leaving 10 bases between them. Germline V gene lookup returns CDR1 LNHDA and CDR2 SQIVND (reference sequence). The CDR3 contains 12 residues. Using reference TRBV19 and TRBJ2-5 for the parts outside the CDR3, the full variable domain is DGGITQSPKYLFRKEGQNVTLSCEQNLNHDAMYWYRQDPGQGLRLIYYSQIVNDFQKGDIAEGYSVSREKKESFPLTVTSAQKNPTAFYLCASSPDWKTQYFGPGTRLLVL.

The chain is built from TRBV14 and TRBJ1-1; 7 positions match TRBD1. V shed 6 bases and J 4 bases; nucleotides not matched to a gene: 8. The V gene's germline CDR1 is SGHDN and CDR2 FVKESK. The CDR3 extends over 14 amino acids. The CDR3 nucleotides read TGTGCCAGCAGTCGACAGGGTAGGGTCACTGAAGCTTTCTTT. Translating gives CASSRQGRVTEAFF.

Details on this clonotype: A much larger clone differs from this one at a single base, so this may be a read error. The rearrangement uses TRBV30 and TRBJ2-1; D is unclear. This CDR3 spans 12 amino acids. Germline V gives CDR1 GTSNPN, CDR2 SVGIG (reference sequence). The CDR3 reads CAWKTGISEQLF. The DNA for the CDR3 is TGTGCCTGGAAGACTGGAATTAGTGAGCAGCTCTTC.

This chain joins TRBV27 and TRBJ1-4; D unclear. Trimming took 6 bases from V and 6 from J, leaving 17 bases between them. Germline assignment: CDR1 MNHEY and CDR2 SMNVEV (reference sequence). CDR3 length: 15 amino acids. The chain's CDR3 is CASRPPSDVDEKLFF. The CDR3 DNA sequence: TGTGCCAGCAGACCCCCATCAGACGTAGATGAAAAACTGTTTTTT.

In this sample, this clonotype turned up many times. The CDR3 region has the DNA TGTGCCAGCAGCGCCTCAGGGTTTTCGACTGAAGCTTTCTTT. Encoded protein: CASSASGFSTEAFF. This sequence joins TRBV9 and TRBJ1-1, with a possible D match to TRBD1 (5 bases). Germline CDR1 reads SGDLS; CDR2 reads YYNGEE. V lost 3 bases to trimming and J lost 5 bases, with 14 bases between them. This CDR3 is built from 14 residues. The whole variable domain, filled in from reference TRBV9 and TRBJ1-1, reads DSGVTQTPKHLITATGQRVTLRCSPRSGDLSVYWYQQSLDQGLQFLIQYYNGEERAKGNILERFSAQQFPDLHSELNLSSLELGDSALYFCASSASGFSTEAFFGQGTRLTVV.

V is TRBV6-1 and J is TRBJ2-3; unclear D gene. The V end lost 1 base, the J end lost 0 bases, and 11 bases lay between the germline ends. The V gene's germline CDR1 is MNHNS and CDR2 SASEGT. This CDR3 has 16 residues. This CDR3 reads CASSEEEDLSTDTQYF. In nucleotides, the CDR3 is TGTGCCAGCAGTGAAGAAGAGGACCTTAGCACAGATACGCAGTATTTT.

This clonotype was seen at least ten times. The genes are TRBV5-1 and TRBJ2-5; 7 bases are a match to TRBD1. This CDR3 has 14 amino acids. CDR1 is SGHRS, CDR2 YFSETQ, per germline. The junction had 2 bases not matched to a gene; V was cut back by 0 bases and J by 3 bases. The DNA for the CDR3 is TGCGCCAGCAGCTTGGCCGGGACAGAAGAGACCCAGTACTTC. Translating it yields CASSLAGTEETQYF.